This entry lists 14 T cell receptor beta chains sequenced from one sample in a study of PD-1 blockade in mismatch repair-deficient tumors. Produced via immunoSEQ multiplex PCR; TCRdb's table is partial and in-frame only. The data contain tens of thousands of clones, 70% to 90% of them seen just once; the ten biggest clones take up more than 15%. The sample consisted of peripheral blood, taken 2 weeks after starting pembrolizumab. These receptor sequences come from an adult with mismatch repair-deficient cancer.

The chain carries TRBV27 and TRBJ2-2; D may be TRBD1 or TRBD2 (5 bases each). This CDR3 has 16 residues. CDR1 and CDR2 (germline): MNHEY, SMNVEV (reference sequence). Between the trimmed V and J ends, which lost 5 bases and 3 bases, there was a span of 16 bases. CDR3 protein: CASSDRGLWDTGELFF. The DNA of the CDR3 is TGTGCCAGCAGTGACCGGGGCCTATGGGACACCGGGGAGCTGTTTTTT.

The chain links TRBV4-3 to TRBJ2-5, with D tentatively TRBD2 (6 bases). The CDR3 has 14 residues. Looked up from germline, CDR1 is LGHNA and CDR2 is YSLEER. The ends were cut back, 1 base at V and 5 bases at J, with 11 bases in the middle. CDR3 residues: CASSQGREWETQYF. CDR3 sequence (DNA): TGCGCCAGCAGCCAAGGGAGGGAGTGGGAGACCCAGTACTTC.

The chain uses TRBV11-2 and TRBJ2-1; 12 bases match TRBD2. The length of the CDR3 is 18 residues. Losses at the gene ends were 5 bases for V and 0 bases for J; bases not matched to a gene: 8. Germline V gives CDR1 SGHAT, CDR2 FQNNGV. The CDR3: CASSTRTSGISSYNEQFF. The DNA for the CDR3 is TGTGCCAGCAGCACTCGGACTAGCGGGATCTCCTCCTACAATGAGCAGTTCTTC.

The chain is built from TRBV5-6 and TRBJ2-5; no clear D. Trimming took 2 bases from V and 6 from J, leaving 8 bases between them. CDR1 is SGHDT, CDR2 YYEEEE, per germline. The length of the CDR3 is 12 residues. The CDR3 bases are TGTGCCAGCAGCTTACGAATGAAGACCCAGTACTTC. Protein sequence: CASSLRMKTQYF.

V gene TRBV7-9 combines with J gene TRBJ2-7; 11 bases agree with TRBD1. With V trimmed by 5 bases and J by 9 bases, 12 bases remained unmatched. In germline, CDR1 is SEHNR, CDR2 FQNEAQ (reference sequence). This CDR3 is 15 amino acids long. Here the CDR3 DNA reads TGTGCCAGCAGCGCCGGACAGGGGGCCGGCCCAGGGCAGTACTTC. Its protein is CASSAGQGAGPGQYF.

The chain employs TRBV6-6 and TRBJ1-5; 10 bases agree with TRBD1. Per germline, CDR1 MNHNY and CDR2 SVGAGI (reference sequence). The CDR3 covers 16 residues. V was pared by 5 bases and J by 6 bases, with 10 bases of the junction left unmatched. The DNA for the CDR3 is TGTGCCAGCAGTCCGGACAGGGGGGGAGAAAGTCAGCCCCAGCATTTT. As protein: CASSPDRGGESQPQHF.

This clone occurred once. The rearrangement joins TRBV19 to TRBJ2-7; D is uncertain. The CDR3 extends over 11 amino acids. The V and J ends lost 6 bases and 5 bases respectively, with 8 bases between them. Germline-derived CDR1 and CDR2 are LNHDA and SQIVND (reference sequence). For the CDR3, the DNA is TGTGCCAGTAGCCACGCAGACGAGCAGTACTTC. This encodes CASSHADEQYF.

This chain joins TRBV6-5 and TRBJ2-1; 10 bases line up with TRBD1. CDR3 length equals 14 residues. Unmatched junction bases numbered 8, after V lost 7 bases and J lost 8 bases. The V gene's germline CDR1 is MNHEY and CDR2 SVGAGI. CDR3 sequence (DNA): TGTGCCAGCACCCGAGGGACAGGGGCCCATGAGCAGTTCTTC. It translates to CASTRGTGAHEQFF.

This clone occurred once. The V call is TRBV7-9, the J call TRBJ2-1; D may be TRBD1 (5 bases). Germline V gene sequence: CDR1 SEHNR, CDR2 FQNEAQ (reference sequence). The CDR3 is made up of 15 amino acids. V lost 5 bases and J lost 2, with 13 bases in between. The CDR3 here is CASSPFTGAYNEQFF. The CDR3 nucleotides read TGTGCCAGCAGCCCATTCACAGGAGCCTACAATGAGCAGTTCTTC.

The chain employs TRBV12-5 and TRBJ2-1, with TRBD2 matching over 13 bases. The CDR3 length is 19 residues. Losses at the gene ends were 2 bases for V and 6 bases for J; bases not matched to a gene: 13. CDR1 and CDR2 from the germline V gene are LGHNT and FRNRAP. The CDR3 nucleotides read TGTGCTAGTGGTTTGAGGACTAGCGGGAGTTTCCCCCTCGTCAATGAGCAGTTCTTC. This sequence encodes CASGLRTSGSFPLVNEQFF. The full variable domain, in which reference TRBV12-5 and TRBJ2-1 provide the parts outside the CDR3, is DARVTQTPRHKVTEMGQEVTMRCQPILGHNTVFWYRQTMMQGLELLAYFRNRAPLDDSGMPKDRFSAEMPDATLATLKIQPSEPRDSAVYFCASGLRTSGSFPLVNEQFFGPGTRLTVL.

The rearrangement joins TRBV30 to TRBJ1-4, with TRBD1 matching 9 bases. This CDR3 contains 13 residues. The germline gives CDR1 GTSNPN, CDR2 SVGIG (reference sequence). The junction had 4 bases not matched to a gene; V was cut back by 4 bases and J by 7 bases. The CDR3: CAWTGTGTEKLFF. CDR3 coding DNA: TGTGCCTGGACCGGGACAGGGACTGAAAAACTGTTTTTT.

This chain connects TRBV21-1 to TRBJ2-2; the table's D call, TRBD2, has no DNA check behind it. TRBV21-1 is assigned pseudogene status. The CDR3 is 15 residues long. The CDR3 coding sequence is TGTGCCTCGAAAAAGGGCGGGACGAACACCGGGGAGCTGTTTTTT. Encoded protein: CASKKGGTNTGELFF.

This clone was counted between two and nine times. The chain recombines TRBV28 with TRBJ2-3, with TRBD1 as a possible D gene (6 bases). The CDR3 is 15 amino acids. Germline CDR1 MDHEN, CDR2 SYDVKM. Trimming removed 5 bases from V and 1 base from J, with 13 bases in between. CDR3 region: CASSTGSEGTDTQYF. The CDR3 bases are TGTGCCAGCAGTACAGGGAGTGAAGGCACAGATACGCAGTATTTT. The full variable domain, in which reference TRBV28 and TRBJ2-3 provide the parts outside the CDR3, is DVKVTQSSRYLVKRTGEKVFLECVQDMDHENMFWYRQDPGLGLRLIYFSYDVKMKEKGDIPEGYSVSREKKERFSLILESASTNQTSMYLCASSTGSEGTDTQYFGPGTRLTVL.

CDR3 region: CASSLGRGGSYEQYF. In nucleotides, the CDR3 is TGTGCCAGCAGCTTAGGTCGTGGGGGCTCCTACGAGCAGTACTTC. The J gene is TRBJ2-7, the V gene TRBV7-3, with D perhaps being TRBD1 or TRBD2 (5 bases each). V lost 2 bases and J 0 bases, leaving 11 bases between the germline ends. The V gene's germline CDR1 is SGHTA and CDR2 FQGTGA. The CDR3 length is 15 residues. Full variable domain (remainder filled in from reference TRBV7-3 and TRBJ2-7): GAGVSQTPSNKVTEKGKYVELRCDPISGHTALYWYRQSLGQGPEFLIYFQGTGAADDSGLPNDRFFAVRPEGSVSTLKIQRTERGDSAVYLCASSLGRGGSYEQYFGPGTRLTVT.